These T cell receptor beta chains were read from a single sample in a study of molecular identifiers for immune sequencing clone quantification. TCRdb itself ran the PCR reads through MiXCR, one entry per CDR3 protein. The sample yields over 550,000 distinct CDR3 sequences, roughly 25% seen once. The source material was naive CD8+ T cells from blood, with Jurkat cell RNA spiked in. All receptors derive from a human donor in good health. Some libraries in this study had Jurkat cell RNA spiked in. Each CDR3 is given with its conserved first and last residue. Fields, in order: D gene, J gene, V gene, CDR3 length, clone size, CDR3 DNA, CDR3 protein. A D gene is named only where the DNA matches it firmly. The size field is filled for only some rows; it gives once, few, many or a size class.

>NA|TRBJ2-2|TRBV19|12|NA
TGTGCCAGTAGTATTCACACCGGGGAGCTGTTTTTT
CASSIHTGELFF
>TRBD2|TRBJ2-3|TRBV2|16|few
TGTGCCAGCAGTTCCATAGCGGGGGACCCCCCCGATACGCAGTATTTT
CASSSIAGDPPDTQYF
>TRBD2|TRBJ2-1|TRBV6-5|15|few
TGTGCCAGCAGTTACGGTTCCAGCGGGAGCGATGAGCAGTTCTTC
CASSYGSSGSDEQFF
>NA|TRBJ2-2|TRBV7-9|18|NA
TGTGCCAGCAGCTTAGACCCCCGACTCACCACCAGCACCGGGGAGCTGTTTTTT
CASSLDPRLTTSTGELFF
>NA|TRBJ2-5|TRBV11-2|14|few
TGTGCCAGCAGCTTAGTTCCGGGACAAGAGACCCAGTACTTC
CASSLVPGQETQYF
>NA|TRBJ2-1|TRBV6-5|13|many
TGTGCCAGCAGTTACACCCTGTCCGATGAGCAGTTCTTC
CASSYTLSDEQFF
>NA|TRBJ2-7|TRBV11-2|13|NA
TGTGCCAGCAGCCCAGCTGGGGCCGTCGAGCAGTACTTC
CASSPAGAVEQYF
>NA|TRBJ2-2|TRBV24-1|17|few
TGTGCCACCAGTGATTTCCGCGTCCAACCGGACACCGGGGAGCTGTTTTTT
CATSDFRVQPDTGELFF
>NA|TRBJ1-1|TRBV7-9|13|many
TGTGCCAGCAGCCAGACAGGGAACACTGAAGCTTTCTTT
CASSQTGNTEAFF
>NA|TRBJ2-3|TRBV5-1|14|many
TGCGCCAGCAGCTTGGTTGGCCAGGGGGATACGCAGTATTTT
CASSLVGQGDTQYF
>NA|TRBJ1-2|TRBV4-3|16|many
TGCGCCAGCAGCCAAGATCTCGGCGATGAGGCCTATGGCTACACCTTC
CASSQDLGDEAYGYTF
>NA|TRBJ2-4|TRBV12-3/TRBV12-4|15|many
TGTGCCAGCAGTTTGTTGGGTCCGGGCAAAAACATTCAGTACTTC
CASSLLGPGKNIQYF
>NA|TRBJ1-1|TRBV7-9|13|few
TGTGCCAGCAGCGGCGGGGTCAACACTGAAGCTTTCTTT
CASSGGVNTEAFF
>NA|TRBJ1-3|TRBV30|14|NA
TGTGCCTGGAGTGTACGGGGGTCTGGAAACACCATATATTTT
CAWSVRGSGNTIYF
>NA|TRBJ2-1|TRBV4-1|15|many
TGCGCCAGCAGCCAGGTCCTAGCGCGCTACAATGAGCAGTTCTTC
CASSQVLARYNEQFF
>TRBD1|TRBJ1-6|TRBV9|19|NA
TGTGCCAGCAGCGTACACCCGGGACAGGGAAGCGAATGGAATTCACCCCTCCACTTT
CASSVHPGQGSEWNSPLHF
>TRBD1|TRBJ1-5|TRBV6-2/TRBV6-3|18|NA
TGTGCCAGCAGACAACCGGGACAGGAGGAGAATAGCAATCAGCCCCAGCATTTT
CASRQPGQEENSNQPQHF
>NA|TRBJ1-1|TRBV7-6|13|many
TGTGCCAGCAGCTTAGCGAGGGGGTCTGAAGCTTTCTTT
CASSLARGSEAFF
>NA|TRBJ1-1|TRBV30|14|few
TGTGCCTGGGGGACGGGGTTCATGAACACTGAAGCTTTCTTT
CAWGTGFMNTEAFF
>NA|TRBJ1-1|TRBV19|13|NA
TGTGCCAGTAGTATCGGGACGCTTTCTGAAGCTTTCTTT
CASSIGTLSEAFF
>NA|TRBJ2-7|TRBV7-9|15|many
TGTGCCAGCAGCTCCAAAGATGCAGGGATCTACGAGCAGTACTTC
CASSSKDAGIYEQYF
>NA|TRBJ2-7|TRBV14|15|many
TGTGCCAGCAGCCAAGAGGTTGTTGGGGGGCACGAGCAGTACTTC
CASSQEVVGGHEQYF
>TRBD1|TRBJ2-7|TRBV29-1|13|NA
TGCAGCGCTATCGGGACAGCTTCCTACGAGCAGTACTTC
CSAIGTASYEQYF
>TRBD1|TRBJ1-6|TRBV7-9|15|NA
TGTGCCAGCAGCTCGGTACAACAGGGGAATTCACCCCTCCACTTT
CASSSVQQGNSPLHF
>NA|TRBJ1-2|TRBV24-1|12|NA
TGTGCCACCAGCCGGGACGGCTATGGCCACACCTTC
CATSRDGYGHTF
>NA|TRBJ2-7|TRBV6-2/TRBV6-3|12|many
TGTGCCAGCTCCACAGGGATCTACGAGCAGTACTTC
CASSTGIYEQYF
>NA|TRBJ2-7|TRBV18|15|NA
TGTGCCAGCTCAGAGTCGGACTACGCGTCCTACGAGCAGTACTTC
CASSESDYASYEQYF
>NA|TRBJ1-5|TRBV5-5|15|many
TGTGCCAGCAGCTACGGGAGGGGCGGGAATCAGCCCCAGCATTTT
CASSYGRGGNQPQHF
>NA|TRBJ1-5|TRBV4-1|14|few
TGCGCCAGCAGCCAAGTCGGGGGCCCGGGGCCCCAGCCTTTT
CASSQVGGPGPQPF
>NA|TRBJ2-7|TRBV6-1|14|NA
TGTGCCAGCATAAGGGAAGGTTGGTCCTACGAGCAGTACTTC
CASIREGWSYEQYF
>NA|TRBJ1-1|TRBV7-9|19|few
TGTGCCAGCAGCTGGCCGCCCGGGGGCGACCTTAAACTGAACACTGAAGCTTTCTTT
CASSWPPGGDLKLNTEAFF
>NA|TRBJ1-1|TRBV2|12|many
TGTGCCAGCAGGGACATGAACACTGAAGCTTTCTTT
CASRDMNTEAFF
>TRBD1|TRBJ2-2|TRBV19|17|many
TGTGCCACCACCCAGGACAGGGTGGGCATGGGCACCGGGGAGCTGTTTTTT
CATTQDRVGMGTGELFF
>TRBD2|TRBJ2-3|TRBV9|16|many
TGTGCCAGCAGCGCATGGACTAGCGGGGTCACAGATACGCAGTATTTT
CASSAWTSGVTDTQYF
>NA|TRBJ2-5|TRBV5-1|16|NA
TGCGCCAGCAGCCCGATCCCGGGAGCGCCAGGGGAGACCCAGTACTTC
CASSPIPGAPGETQYF
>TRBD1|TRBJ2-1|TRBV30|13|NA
TGTGCCTTACGGGACAGGGATTACAATGAGCAGTTCTTC
CALRDRDYNEQFF
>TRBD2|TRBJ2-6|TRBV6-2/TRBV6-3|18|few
TGTGCCAGCAGTTGGGGACTAGCGGGAGCTTCTGGGGCCAACGTCCTGACTTTC
CASSWGLAGASGANVLTF
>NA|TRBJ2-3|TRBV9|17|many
TGTGCCAGCAGCACCGGGACATTACCCCCTAGCACAGATACGCAGTATTTT
CASSTGTLPPSTDTQYF
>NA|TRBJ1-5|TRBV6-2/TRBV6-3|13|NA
TGTGCCAGCAGTTACTCCGACGTTCAGCCCCAGCATTTT
CASSYSDVQPQHF
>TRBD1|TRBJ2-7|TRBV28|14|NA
TGTGCCAGCTTGGGACAGCCTATCTCCTACGAGCAGTACTTC
CASLGQPISYEQYF
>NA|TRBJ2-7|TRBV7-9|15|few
TGTGCCAGCAGCTTCCCGACAGTAATCTCCTACGAGCAGTACTTC
CASSFPTVISYEQYF
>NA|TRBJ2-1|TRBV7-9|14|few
TGTGCCAGCAGCCCGCTGGGAGCGAGCAATGAGCAGTTCTTC
CASSPLGASNEQFF
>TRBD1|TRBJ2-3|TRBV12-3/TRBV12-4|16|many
TGTGCCAGCAGCTCTCCTCAGGGGGCTAGAACAGATACGCAGTATTTT
CASSSPQGARTDTQYF
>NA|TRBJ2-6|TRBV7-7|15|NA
TGTGCTAGCAGCCCCGGGGTGGTGGGGGCCAACGTCCTGACTTTC
CASSPGVVGANVLTF
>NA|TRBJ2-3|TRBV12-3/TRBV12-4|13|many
TGTGCCAGCAGTCCCTGGATTTGGGGTACGCAGTATTTT
CASSPWIWGTQYF
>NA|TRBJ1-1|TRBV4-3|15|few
TGCGCCAGCAGCCAATATGCGGGGGCGGGTACTGAAGCTTTCTTT
CASSQYAGAGTEAFF
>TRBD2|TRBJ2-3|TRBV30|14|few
TGTGCCGGGGGGGGACTAGCCATCACAGATACGCAGTATTTT
CAGGGLAITDTQYF
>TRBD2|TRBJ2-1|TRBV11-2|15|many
TGTGCCAGCAGCTCCCTGACTAGCGGGGCCAATGAGCAGTTCTTC
CASSSLTSGANEQFF
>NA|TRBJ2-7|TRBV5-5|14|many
TGTGCCAGCAGCGCTGGTGCCGGAATTTACGAGCAGTACTTC
CASSAGAGIYEQYF
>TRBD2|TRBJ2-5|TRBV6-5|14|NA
TGTGCCAGCAGTTACAGCGGGGGGGTTGAGACCCAGTACTTC
CASSYSGGVETQYF